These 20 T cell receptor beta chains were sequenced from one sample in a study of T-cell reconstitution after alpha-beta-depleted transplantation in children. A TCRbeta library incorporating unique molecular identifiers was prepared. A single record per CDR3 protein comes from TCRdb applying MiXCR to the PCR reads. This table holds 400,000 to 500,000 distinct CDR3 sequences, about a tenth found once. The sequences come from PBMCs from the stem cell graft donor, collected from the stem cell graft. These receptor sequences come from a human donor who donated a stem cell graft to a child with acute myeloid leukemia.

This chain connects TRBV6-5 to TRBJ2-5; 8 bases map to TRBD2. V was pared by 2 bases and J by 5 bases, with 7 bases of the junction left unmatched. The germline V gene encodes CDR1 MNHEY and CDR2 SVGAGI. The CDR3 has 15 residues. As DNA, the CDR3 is TGTGCCAGCAGTTACAACATATTAGCGGGGGAGACCCAGTACTTC. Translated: CASSYNILAGETQYF.

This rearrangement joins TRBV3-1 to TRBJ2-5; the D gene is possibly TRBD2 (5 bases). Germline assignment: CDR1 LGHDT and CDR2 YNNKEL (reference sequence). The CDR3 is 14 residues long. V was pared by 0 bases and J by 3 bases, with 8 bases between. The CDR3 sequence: CASSQEAGEETQYF. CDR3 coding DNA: TGTGCCAGCAGCCAAGAGGCCGGGGAAGAGACCCAGTACTTC.

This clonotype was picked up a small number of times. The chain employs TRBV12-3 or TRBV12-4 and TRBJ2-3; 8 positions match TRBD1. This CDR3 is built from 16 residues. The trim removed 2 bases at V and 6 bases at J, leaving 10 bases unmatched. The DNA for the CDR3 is TGTGCCAGCAGTTTATATTCCGGACAGGGTCCTGATACGCAGTATTTT. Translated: CASSLYSGQGPDTQYF.

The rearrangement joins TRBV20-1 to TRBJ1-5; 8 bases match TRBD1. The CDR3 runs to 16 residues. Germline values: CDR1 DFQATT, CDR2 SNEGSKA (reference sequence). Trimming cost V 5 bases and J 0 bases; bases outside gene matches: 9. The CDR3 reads CSASQGGVYSNQPQHF. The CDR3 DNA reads TGCAGTGCTTCACAGGGGGGCGTTTATAGCAATCAGCCCCAGCATTTT.

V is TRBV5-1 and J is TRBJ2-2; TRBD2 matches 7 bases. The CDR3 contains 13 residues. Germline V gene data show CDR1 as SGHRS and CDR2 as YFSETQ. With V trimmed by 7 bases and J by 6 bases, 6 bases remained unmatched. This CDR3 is CASRDYHSGELFF. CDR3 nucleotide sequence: TGCGCCAGCCGGGACTACCACTCCGGGGAGCTGTTTTTT.

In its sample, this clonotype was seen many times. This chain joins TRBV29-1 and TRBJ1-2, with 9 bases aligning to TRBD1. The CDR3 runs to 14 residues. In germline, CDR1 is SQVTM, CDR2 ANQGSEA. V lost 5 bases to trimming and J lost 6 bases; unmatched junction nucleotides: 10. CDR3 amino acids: CSVSAGQGVHGYTF. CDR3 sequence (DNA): TGCAGCGTTTCAGCGGGACAGGGCGTCCATGGCTACACCTTC.

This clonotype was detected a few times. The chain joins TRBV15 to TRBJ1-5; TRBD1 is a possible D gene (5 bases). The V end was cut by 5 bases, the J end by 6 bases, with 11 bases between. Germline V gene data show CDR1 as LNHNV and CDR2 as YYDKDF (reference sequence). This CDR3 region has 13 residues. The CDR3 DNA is TGTGCCACCAGCGAGCAGGGAGTTCAGCCCCAGCATTTT. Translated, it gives CATSEQGVQPQHF.

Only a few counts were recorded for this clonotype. The CDR3, as DNA: TGTGCCAGCAGCTCGGGGGACAGAACTGGGGAGCTGTTTTTT. Its translation: CASSSGDRTGELFF. This chain joins TRBV7-9 and TRBJ2-2; TRBD1 is a possible D gene (7 bases). CDR1 is SEHNR and CDR2 is FQNEAQ in the germline V gene (reference sequence). V lost 4 bases and J 8 bases, leaving 14 bases between the germline ends. This CDR3 is built from 14 residues.

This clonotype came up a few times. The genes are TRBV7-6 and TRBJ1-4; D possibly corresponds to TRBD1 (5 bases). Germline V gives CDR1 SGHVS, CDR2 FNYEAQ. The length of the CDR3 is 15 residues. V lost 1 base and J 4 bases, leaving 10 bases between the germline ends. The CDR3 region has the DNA TGTGCCAGCAGCTTAGAGGGACTGGGTAATGAAAAACTGTTTTTT. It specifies CASSLEGLGNEKLFF.

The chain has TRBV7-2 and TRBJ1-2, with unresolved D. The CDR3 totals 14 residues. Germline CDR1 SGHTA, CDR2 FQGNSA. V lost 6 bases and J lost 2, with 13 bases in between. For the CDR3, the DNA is TGTGCCAGCAGTCAACTTGTTGACAACTATGGCTACACCTTC. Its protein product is CASSQLVDNYGYTF.

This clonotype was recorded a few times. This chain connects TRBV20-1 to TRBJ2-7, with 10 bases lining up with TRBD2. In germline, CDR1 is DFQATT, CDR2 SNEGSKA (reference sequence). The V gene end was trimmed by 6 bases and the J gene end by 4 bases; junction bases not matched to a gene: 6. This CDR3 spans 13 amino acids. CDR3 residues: CSAILAGNYEQYF. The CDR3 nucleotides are TGCAGTGCCATACTAGCGGGGAATTACGAGCAGTACTTC.

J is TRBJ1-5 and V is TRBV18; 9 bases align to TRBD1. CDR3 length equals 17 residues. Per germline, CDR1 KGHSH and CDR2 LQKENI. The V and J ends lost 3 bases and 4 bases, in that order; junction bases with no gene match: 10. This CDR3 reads CASSPTRSGTGNQPQHF. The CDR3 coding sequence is TGTGCCAGCTCACCGACGAGATCCGGGACAGGGAATCAGCCCCAGCATTTT.

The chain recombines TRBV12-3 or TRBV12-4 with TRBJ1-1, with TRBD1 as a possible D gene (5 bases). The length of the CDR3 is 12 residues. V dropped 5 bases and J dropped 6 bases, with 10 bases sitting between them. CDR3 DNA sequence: TGTGCCAGCAGTGGGCGGGGGGCTGAAGCTTTCTTT. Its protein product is CASSGRGAEAFF.

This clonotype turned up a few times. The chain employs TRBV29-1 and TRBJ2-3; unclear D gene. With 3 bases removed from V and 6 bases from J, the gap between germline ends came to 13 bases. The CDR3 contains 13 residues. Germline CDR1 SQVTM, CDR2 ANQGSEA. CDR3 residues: CSVDGPAADTQYF. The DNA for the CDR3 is TGCAGCGTTGATGGTCCCGCCGCCGATACGCAGTATTTT.

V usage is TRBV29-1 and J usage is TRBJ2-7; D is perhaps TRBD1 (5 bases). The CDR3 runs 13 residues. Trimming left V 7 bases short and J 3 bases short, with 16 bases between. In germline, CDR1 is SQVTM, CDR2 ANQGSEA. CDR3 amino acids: CSGRADRLYEQYV. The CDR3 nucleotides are TGCAGCGGACGAGCTGACAGACTCTACGAGCAGTACGTC.

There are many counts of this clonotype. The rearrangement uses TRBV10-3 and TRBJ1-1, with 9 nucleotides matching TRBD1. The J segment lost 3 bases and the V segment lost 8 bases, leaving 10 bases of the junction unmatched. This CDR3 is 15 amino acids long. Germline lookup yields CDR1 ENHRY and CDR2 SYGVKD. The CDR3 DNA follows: TGTGCCATCGCGGATCTGGACAGGGGTGACACTGAAGCTTTCTTT. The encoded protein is CAIADLDRGDTEAFF.

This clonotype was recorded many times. Here the CDR3 DNA reads TGTGCCAGCACCAGACTCCCAGATACGCAGTATTTT. Residues: CASTRLPDTQYF. The chain joins TRBV12-3 or TRBV12-4 to TRBJ2-3; unclear D gene. V was cut by 7 bases and J by 4 bases, with 9 bases left in between. The CDR3 extends over 12 amino acids.

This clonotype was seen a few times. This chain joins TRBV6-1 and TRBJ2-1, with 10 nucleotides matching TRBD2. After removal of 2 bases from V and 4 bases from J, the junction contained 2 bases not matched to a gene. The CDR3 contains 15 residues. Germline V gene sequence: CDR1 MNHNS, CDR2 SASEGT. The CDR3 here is CASSETSGMYNEQFF. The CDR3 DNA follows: TGTGCCAGCAGTGAAACTAGCGGGATGTACAATGAGCAGTTCTTC.

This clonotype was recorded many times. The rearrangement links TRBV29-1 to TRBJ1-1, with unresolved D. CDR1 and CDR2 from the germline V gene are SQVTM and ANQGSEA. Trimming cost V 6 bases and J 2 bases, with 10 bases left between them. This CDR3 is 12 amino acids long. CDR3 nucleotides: TGCAGCGTGGGCCAACCAAACACTGAAGCTTTCTTT. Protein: CSVGQPNTEAFF.

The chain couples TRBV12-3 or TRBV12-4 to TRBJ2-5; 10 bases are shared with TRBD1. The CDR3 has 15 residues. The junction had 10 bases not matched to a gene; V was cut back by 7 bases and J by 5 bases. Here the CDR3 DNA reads TGTGCCAGCACTATCAGGGACAGGGGTTACGAGACCCAGTACTTC. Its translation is CASTIRDRGYETQYF.